The text below deals with one T cell receptor beta chain. Its antigen is currently unknown. The sorted-subset replicate PCRs were given 200 ng DNA, which is 30,000 or so T cell genomes. Method: immunoSEQ multiplex PCR; TCRdb's copy keeps in-frame clones and lacks some. The table includes 2 million to 2.5 million clones, 95% detected once. These data come from a study of shared clonotypes between healthy human individuals. Study-level findings and limits: Generally, estimated richness proved larger in naive subsets than it did in memory subsets. Between four donors, naive CD4 clonotypes were shared at a level of around 5.2%.

A CD45RA-negative memory subset and a CD45RA+ naive subset were separated from the CD4+ cells. CDR3 size: 15 residues. The germline V gene encodes CDR1 SGDLS and CDR2 YYNGEE. V shed 3 bases and J 5 bases; nucleotides not matched to a gene: 6. This clonotype was sampled from a man between 18 and 35 years old in good health. The specimen was naive CD4+ T cells sorted from blood. Specified subset: CD45RA+ positively selected. The chain employs TRBV9 and TRBJ2-2; 8 nucleotides agree with TRBD2. This CDR3 reads CASSATPGGTGELFF. CDR3 bases: TGTGCCAGCAGCGCGACCCCGGGAGGGACCGGGGAGCTGTTTTTT.